The clone carrying this T cell receptor (beta chain) has at least ten counts. One junction end does not reproduce the germline sequence, and a read error may be involved. These data originate in a study of regulatory T cells in long-lasting Graves disease. The overall study: Graves' patients who were just diagnosed had used antithyroid drugs for under 3 months.

Time point given: newly diagnosed GD, antithyroid drugs for less than 3 months. Extracted PBMC RNA gave rise to the TCR library. The authors built TCR beta libraries using iRepertoire HTBI primers and Arm-PCR of CDR3 regions. TCRdb reprocessed the multiplex PCR reads via MiXCR and lists one record per CDR3 protein. The data show about 360,000 distinct CDR3 sequences, around 16% seen once. CDR1 MNHEY and CDR2 SVGEGT come from the germline V gene. This CDR3 is 16 amino acids long. The same specimen was also included in a second study, on T cells in Graves' hyperthyroidism and ophthalmopathy. That publication notes: No ophthalmopathy progression within 18 months constituted stable Graves' hyperthyroidism.

The chain is built from TRBV6-2 or TRBV6-3 and TRBJ2-1; 14 positions match TRBD2. The material was peripheral blood mononuclear cells (PBMCs), obtained at new diagnosis, from a patient treated with antithyroid drugs. The sequence was obtained from a woman between 18 and 29 years old with Graves disease. In DNA, the CDR3 is TGTACCAGCAGTTACCAGACTAGCGGGAGGGCAAGGGAGCAGTTCTTC. Amino acids: CTSSYQTSGRAREQFF.